Below are 12 T cell receptor beta chains sequenced from a single sample in a study of CXCR3-negative and CXCR3-positive naive CD8 T cells. Study-wide results and caveats: A higher hydrophobicity marked the TRB CDR3s of CXCR3-positive naive cells versus CXCR3-negative naive cells.

Through 5' RACE with UMI labels, the TRB cDNA libraries were prepared. TCRdb reanalyzed the 5' RACE reads and collapses them to one entry per CDR3 protein, without DNA. This specimen shows around 88,000 distinct CDR3 sequences; the ten leading clones hold 0.8% to 0.85%. These receptors lack a known antigen. The sample taken for sequencing was naive CXCR3+ CD8+ T cells from blood. Subset: CD45RO-CCR7+CD27+CD95- naive CD8+ T cells expressing CXCR3 (TNR3+). These receptors originate from a human donor in good health. Some clones in this sample may be carry-over from other donors' samples.

The chain's CDR3 is CASSPVLGGLAKNIQYF. This chain joins TRBV7-8 and TRBJ2-4; TCRdb picks TRBD1, but there is no DNA to check that call. Germline CDR1 and CDR2: SGHVS and FQNEAQ. The CDR3 has 17 residues.

The rearrangement uses TRBV28 and TRBJ1-2; TCRdb's D call, TRBD1, is unchecked because there is no DNA. CDR1 and CDR2 from the germline V gene are MDHEN and SYDVKM. This CDR3 has 13 amino acids. The CDR3 loop reads CASSSGVGYGYTF.

V gene TRBV10-3 combines with J gene TRBJ2-7; no DNA is available, so the TRBD1 call from TCRdb remains unchecked. In germline, CDR1 is ENHRY, CDR2 SYGVKD. This CDR3 contains 13 residues. The CDR3 loop reads CATKAGDAYEQYF.

The V call is TRBV4-2, the J call TRBJ2-5. The CDR3 runs to 18 residues. Per the germline V gene, CDR1 is LGHNA and CDR2 is YNFKEQ. The CDR3: CASSQDLGAAGVRETQYF.

This sequence joins TRBV7-6 and TRBJ2-7. CDR3 size: 12 residues. The germline V gene has CDR1 SGHVS and CDR2 FNYEAQ. CDR3 residues: CAVSSGSYEQYF.

The V call is TRBV6-2 or TRBV6-3, the J call TRBJ1-2. The CDR3 covers 12 residues. The germline V gene has CDR1 MNHEY and CDR2 SVGEGT. CDR3 in amino acids: CASRKANYGYTF.

V is TRBV6-5 and J is TRBJ2-6. The CDR3 is made up of 20 amino acids. Germline V gives CDR1 MNHEY, CDR2 SVGAGI. CDR3: CASSYPRRIPEPSGANVLTF.

The genes are TRBV20-1 and TRBJ2-1; TCRdb designates TRBD1, a call that cannot be tested without DNA. Germline CDR1 and CDR2: DFQATT and SNEGSKA (reference sequence). CDR3 size: 16 residues. Here the CDR3 reads CSASWTDRVAYNEQFF.

The chain has TRBV28 and TRBJ2-3; TCRdb lists TRBD2, though no DNA is available to test this call. The CDR3 contains 16 residues. CDR1 is MDHEN, CDR2 SYDVKM, per germline. This CDR3 reads CASSSPDWTGTDTQYF.

This chain uses TRBV7-9 with TRBJ2-2; TCRdb's D call of TRBD1 is untestable without DNA. The CDR3 is 15 amino acids. Germline CDR1 and CDR2: SEHNR and FQNEAQ (reference sequence). Here the CDR3 reads CASSQRQGAIGELFF.

J is TRBJ2-3 and V is TRBV6-2 or TRBV6-3; without DNA, the TCRdb call of TRBD1 cannot be checked. Germline loops: CDR1 MNHEY, CDR2 SVGEGT. This CDR3 comprises 15 residues. CDR3 loop: CASSPFGGSTDTQYF.

V gene TRBV28 combines with J gene TRBJ1-2. Germline V gene data show CDR1 as MDHEN and CDR2 as SYDVKM. This CDR3 has 13 amino acids. CDR3 sequence reads: CASSLSQNYGYTF.